The 9 T cell receptor beta chains below come from one sample, sequenced in a study of vaccination and CD4 T cells after COVID-19. The Oncomine TCR Beta short-read assay generated sequence data from the DNA of cultured CD4+ T cells. MiXCR, run by TCRdb on the PCR reads, gives a single entry per CDR3 protein. The profile shows about 20,000 distinct CDR3 sequences, roughly 50% of them singletons. Their antigens are not known. Documented treatment: roughly nine-day PBMC culture with coronavirus spike peptide pools or control peptides (ViraFEST assay). The specimen sequenced was CD4+ T cells from blood, cultured in vitro. The source is a human donor who had recovered from COVID-19.

V is TRBV10-3 and J is TRBJ1-6; tentatively, D is TRBD1 (6 bases). CDR3 length: 14 amino acids. Trimming took 10 bases from V and 7 from J, leaving 17 bases between them. CDR1 is ENHRY, CDR2 SYGVKD, per germline. The DNA of the CDR3 is TGTGCCACCGACGCCGGACAGCAAAATTCACCCCTCCACTTT. Translation: CATDAGQQNSPLHF.

The V call is TRBV5-4, the J call TRBJ1-6; possibly TRBD1 for D (6 bases). Germline V CDR1 and CDR2: SGHNT, YYREEE (reference sequence). CDR3 length: 16 residues. V lost 3 bases and J 5 bases, leaving 15 bases between the germline ends. The CDR3 nucleotides are TGTGCCAGCAGCTCCATCTCCGGGGGCAATAATTCACCCCTCCACTTT. Protein product: CASSSISGGNNSPLHF.

This clonotype was seen more than once but under ten times. The chain uses TRBV6-1 and TRBJ2-7; TRBD1 or TRBD2 may be the D gene (5 bases each). The germline CDR1 and CDR2 sequences are MNHNS and SASEGT. The V end lost 8 bases, the J end lost 5 bases, and 10 bases lay between the germline ends. The length of the CDR3 is 11 residues. Here the CDR3 reads CASGTADEQYF. DNA for the CDR3: TGTGCCAGCGGGACCGCGGACGAGCAGTACTTC.

This chain links TRBV7-9 with TRBJ2-1, with TRBD2 matching 8 bases. This CDR3 has 15 residues. Trimming cost V 2 bases and J 7 bases; bases outside gene matches: 7. CDR1 is SEHNR and CDR2 is FQNEAQ in the germline V gene (reference sequence). The CDR3, as DNA: TGTGCCAGCAGCTTACAAGCGGGAGAGGTTAATGAGCAGTTCTTC. Protein product: CASSLQAGEVNEQFF.

This chain uses TRBV5-4 with TRBJ2-3; D is ambiguous. V was cut by 4 bases and J by 2 bases, with 17 bases left in between. CDR1 is SGHNT and CDR2 is YYREEE in the germline V gene (reference sequence). The CDR3 is 16 residues long. The CDR3 reads CASSLRLMGYTDTQYF. CDR3 DNA: TGTGCCAGCAGCCTTAGACTGATGGGGTACACAGATACGCAGTATTTT.

The CDR3, as DNA: TGTGCCAGCAGTTCTCGACAGTACAATGAGCAGTTCTTC. It is translated as CASSSRQYNEQFF. The chain is built from TRBV6-5 and TRBJ2-1; possibly TRBD1 for D (5 bases). V dropped 4 bases and J dropped 4 bases, with 8 bases sitting between them. The CDR3 runs 13 residues. Germline assignment: CDR1 MNHEY and CDR2 SVGAGI.

The J gene is TRBJ1-4, the V gene TRBV19; D perhaps matches TRBD1 (5 bases). V lost 3 bases to trimming and J lost 6 bases, with 11 bases between them. The germline CDR1 and CDR2 sequences are LNHDA and SQIVND (reference sequence). The CDR3 is 14 amino acids. The CDR3: CASSIRGLDEKLFF. The DNA for the CDR3 is TGTGCCAGTAGTATTCGGGGCTTGGATGAAAAACTGTTTTTT.

The chain couples TRBV24-1 to TRBJ2-3; 7 nucleotides match TRBD2. CDR3 length: 14 amino acids. CDR1 KGHDR and CDR2 SFDVKD come from the germline V gene. With V trimmed by 5 bases and J by 6 bases, 7 bases remained unmatched. The CDR3 loop reads CATSGRGEGDTQYF. The DNA of the CDR3 is TGTGCCACCAGTGGACGGGGGGAAGGGGATACGCAGTATTTT.

The chain joins TRBV6-1 to TRBJ1-3, with 8 bases matching TRBD1. The CDR3 consists of 15 residues. Germline V CDR1 and CDR2: MNHNS, SASEGT. After removal of 5 bases from V and 3 bases from J, the junction contained 6 bases not matched to a gene. The CDR3 is CASSLGQGGGNTIYF. The CDR3 region has the DNA TGTGCCAGCAGTCTTGGACAGGGAGGTGGAAACACCATATATTTT.